This TCR beta chain was identified during a study of graft-versus-host responses after intestinal transplantation. Profiled with immunoSEQ multiplex PCR; TCRdb holds only in-frame clones, not every one. The profile shows 96,000 or so clones, approximately 90% of them singletons. Germline assignment: CDR1 LNHDA and CDR2 SQIVND (reference sequence). The CDR3 has 15 amino acids. V lost 3 bases and J lost 1; bases outside the gene matches: 3. Points on this clone: Antigen unknown.

The source was unstimulated CD4+ T cells sorted from spleen or lymph node cells, collected before intestinal transplant. The receptor was derived from a human donor who received an intestinal transplant. The chain employs TRBV19 and TRBJ1-5; the match to TRBD1 covers 7 bases. The CDR3 region has the DNA TGTGCCAGTAGTATTCCGGGACAGAGCAATCAGCCCCAGCATTTT. Translated, it gives CASSIPGQSNQPQHF.